Only a few counts were recorded for the clone carrying this TCR beta chain. No antigen is known for it. The data were taken from a study of liver allograft versus peripheral blood T cells. As for the study in general: What was compared were the T cell receptor repertoires in transplanted livers and those in the peripheral blood of recipients. Overall study results and limits: Repertoires of T cell receptors that resided inside liver allografts reportedly differed from those in peripheral blood.

TCRdb passed the reads through MiXCR, listing each CDR3 protein once. The sample carries 8,500 to 9,500 distinct CDR3 sequences, roughly 20% recorded once. Germline assignment: CDR1 SQVTM and CDR2 ANQGSEA. The CDR3 is 12 amino acids. Germline trimming cut 8 bases from V and 7 bases from J; bases unmatched to any gene: 6. The TCR originated in a human patient who had a liver transplant. The T cells may come from the graft donor. This chain uses TRBV29-1 with TRBJ2-1, with 9 bases aligning to TRBD1. Here the CDR3 reads CSNRGPWNEQFF. CDR3 DNA sequence: TGCAGCAACAGGGGGCCCTGGAATGAGCAGTTCTTC.